The clone carrying this T cell receptor beta chain was observed a handful of times. The data are from a study of blood T cells in healthy people across ages. Isolation per sample recovered at least 6.5 million PBMCs. V dropped 8 bases and J dropped 5; count of bases not matched to a gene: 7. The CDR3 extends over 13 amino acids. A second PCR, run for roughly 7 to 12 cycles, used a sample-barcoded 5' primer plus a J-beta primer mix. TCRdb independently ran MiXCR on the 5' RACE reads; one entry per CDR3 protein. The sample holds roughly 700,000 distinct CDR3 sequences, 49% seen once. V and J are TRBV12-3 or TRBV12-4 and TRBJ2-3, with 7 bases identical to TRBD2. Sequenced sample: blood. The TCR originated in a woman aged 55-70 years in good health. The CDR3 nucleotides are TGTGCCAGCGCCTTGGGAGGGGTAGATACGCAGTATTTT. This translates into CASALGGVDTQYF.